The 28 T cell receptor beta chains below come from one sample, sequenced in a study of vaccination effects on CD4 cells after COVID-19. Data came from immunoSEQ multiplex PCR; TCRdb stores just in-frame clones and leaves some out. This table holds more than 45,000 clones, 75% to 80% found once. These receptors' targets are unknown. Culturing for around 10 days preceded CD4+ T cell isolation. Sample: CD4+ T cells from PBMCs cultured without peptide, taken before COVID-19 vaccination. The receptor source for this set is a human donor who had a prior SARS-CoV-2 infection.

This sequence joins TRBV5-1 and TRBJ2-1; TRBD2 matches at 9 bases. J was trimmed by 10 bases and V by 0 bases; bases with no gene match: 8. Germline V gene data show CDR1 as SGHRS and CDR2 as YFSETQ. CDR3 size: 15 residues. The CDR3 sequence: CASSLVLAGSREQFF. DNA of the CDR3: TGCGCCAGCAGCTTGGTGCTAGCGGGATCACGGGAGCAGTTCTTC. The full variable domain, its missing parts supplied by reference TRBV5-1 and TRBJ2-1, is KAGVTQTPRYLIKTRGQQVTLSCSPISGHRSVSWYQQTPGQGLQFLFEYFSETQRNKGNFPGRFSGRQFSNSRSEMNVSTLELGDSALYLCASSLVLAGSREQFFGPGTRLTVL.

The V gene is TRBV10-3, the J gene TRBJ1-5, with D perhaps matching TRBD1 (6 bases). There are 15 residues in the CDR3. The ends were cut back, 4 bases at V and 3 bases at J, with 13 bases in the middle. CDR1 is ENHRY and CDR2 is SYGVKD in the germline V gene. The chain's CDR3 is CAISGSGGPNQPQHF. The CDR3 DNA is TGTGCCATCAGTGGGTCTGGGGGCCCCAATCAGCCCCAGCATTTT.

The rearrangement joins TRBV18 to TRBJ2-6, with 10 bases identical to TRBD1. CDR1 is KGHSH and CDR2 is LQKENI in the germline V gene. With V trimmed by 2 bases and J by 0 bases, 4 bases remained unmatched. This CDR3 has 18 residues. CDR3 sequence: CASSPRTGGGSGANVLTF. The CDR3 DNA follows: TGTGCCAGCTCACCAAGGACAGGGGGAGGCTCTGGGGCCAACGTCCTGACTTTC.

The J gene is TRBJ2-5, the V gene TRBV28, with 7 bases aligning to TRBD2. CDR1 is MDHEN, CDR2 SYDVKM, per germline. The junction had 11 bases not matched to a gene; V was cut back by 7 bases and J by 6 bases. The CDR3 runs 14 residues. The CDR3 spells CASNQRGVLQTQYF. In DNA form, the CDR3 reads TGTGCCAGCAACCAGCGGGGCGTTCTACAGACCCAGTACTTC.

The CDR3 nucleotides are TGTGCCTGGAGTCACCGGACTAGCGGGGCCCACCGTACCCAGTACTTC. This translates into CAWSHRTSGAHRTQYF. V gene TRBV30 combines with J gene TRBJ2-5; 12 bases are shared with TRBD2. CDR3 length equals 16 residues. Germline CDR1 and CDR2: GTSNPN and SVGIG (reference sequence). Trimming at V came to 2 bases and at J to 8 bases, leaving 12 bases not matched to a gene.

The chain couples TRBV30 to TRBJ1-4; 9 bases match TRBD1. Germline V gene sequence: CDR1 GTSNPN, CDR2 SVGIG (reference sequence). This CDR3 has 15 amino acids. V dropped 0 bases and J dropped 9; count of bases not matched to a gene: 8. CDR3 protein: CAWSVQGAAIKKLFF. CDR3 nucleotides: TGTGCCTGGAGTGTACAGGGGGCGGCAATCAAAAAACTGTTTTTT.

J is TRBJ2-1 and V is TRBV9; D is perhaps TRBD2 (6 bases). Germline CDR1 and CDR2: SGDLS and YYNGEE. The germline V and J ends were trimmed by 0 bases and 2 bases, with 12 bases remaining between them. There are 16 residues in the CDR3. The CDR3 here is CASSVADGLTYNEQFF. The CDR3 nucleotides are TGTGCCAGCAGCGTAGCCGATGGACTAACCTACAATGAGCAGTTCTTC.

The DNA of the CDR3 is TGTGCCAGCTCACCACCGGGGGCTAGCGGGAGTCGGTACGAGCAGTACTTC. Its translation: CASSPPGASGSRYEQYF. V gene TRBV18 combines with J gene TRBJ2-7, with 10 bases lining up with TRBD2. The V gene end was trimmed by 0 bases and the J gene end by 4 bases; junction bases not matched to a gene: 9. The CDR3 sequence is 17 residues long. Germline CDR1 and CDR2: KGHSH and LQKENI.

The chain has TRBV7-8 and TRBJ2-5; 8 bases are shared with TRBD2. The J segment lost 5 bases and the V segment lost 2 bases, leaving 7 bases of the junction unmatched. From germline, CDR1 is SGHVS and CDR2 FQNEAQ. CDR3 length equals 15 residues. In DNA form, the CDR3 reads TGTGCCAGCAGCTTACTTCCGGGACTAGGGGAGACCCAGTACTTC. Translating gives CASSLLPGLGETQYF.

The rearrangement links TRBV18 to TRBJ1-2, with D perhaps TRBD1 (5 bases). Germline-derived CDR1 and CDR2 are KGHSH and LQKENI. Trimming took 3 bases from V and 4 from J, leaving 18 bases between them. This CDR3 region has 16 residues. CDR3: CASSPGVWALAYGYTF. DNA of the CDR3: TGTGCCAGCTCACCGGGGGTTTGGGCCCTTGCCTATGGCTACACCTTC.

This sequence joins TRBV5-1 and TRBJ2-7; the D gene is possibly TRBD2 (7 bases). The CDR3 is 14 residues long. CDR1 and CDR2 from the germline V gene are SGHRS and YFSETQ. V was clipped by 4 bases and J by 3 bases, with 14 bases between them. DNA for the CDR3: TGCGCCAGCAGCGAGGGGGGGGGTCTCTACGAGCAGTACTTC. Protein: CASSEGGGLYEQYF. Full variable domain (rest looked up from reference TRBV5-1 and TRBJ2-7): KAGVTQTPRYLIKTRGQQVTLSCSPISGHRSVSWYQQTPGQGLQFLFEYFSETQRNKGNFPGRFSGRQFSNSRSEMNVSTLELGDSALYLCASSEGGGLYEQYFGPGTRLTVT.

The J gene is TRBJ1-2, the V gene TRBV10-3; D not certain. CDR3 length: 14 residues. Germline V gene lookup returns CDR1 ENHRY and CDR2 SYGVKD. V was pared by 5 bases and J by 8 bases, with 18 bases between. CDR3 sequence reads: CAISFSTGGYGYTF. The CDR3 DNA reads as TGTGCCATCAGTTTTTCAACGGGAGGGTACGGCTACACCTTC.

This chain joins TRBV2 and TRBJ2-6; D is unresolved. Looked up from germline, CDR1 is SNHLY and CDR2 is FYNNEI. The CDR3 has 15 residues. The germline V and J ends were trimmed by 8 bases and 1 base, with 12 bases remaining between them. The CDR3 loop reads CASRTPGSGANVLTF. CDR3 DNA: TGTGCCAGCCGAACACCGGGTTCTGGGGCCAACGTCCTGACTTTC.

The V call is TRBV7-9, the J call TRBJ1-1; 8 bases map to TRBD1. J gave up 11 bases and V 6 bases, and 8 bases lay outside the gene matches. This CDR3 region has 12 residues. The germline gives CDR1 SEHNR, CDR2 FQNEAQ (reference sequence). The CDR3 DNA is TGTGCCAGCAGACCTCGACAGGGGACGGCTTTCTTT. Translated, it gives CASRPRQGTAFF.

This chain links TRBV5-6 with TRBJ2-1, with D maybe TRBD2 (5 bases). Germline loops: CDR1 SGHDT, CDR2 YYEEEE. The CDR3 contains 15 residues. Trimming shortened V by 2 bases and J by 5 bases, and 14 bases separated the two germline ends. DNA of the CDR3: TGTGCCAGCAGCTTACCGGGAAATTCCGACAATGAGCAGTTCTTC. Residues: CASSLPGNSDNEQFF.

The chain joins TRBV7-3 to TRBJ2-7; D gene ambiguous. This CDR3 is built from 11 residues. Germline V CDR1 and CDR2: SGHTA, FQGTGA. V was shortened by 8 bases and J by 3 bases, with 8 bases between the two germline ends. CDR3 sequence reads: CASASVYEQYF. DNA of the CDR3: TGTGCCAGCGCCTCGGTCTACGAGCAGTACTTC.

The chain carries TRBV6-5 and TRBJ2-7; 10 nucleotides align to TRBD2. Germline CDR1 and CDR2: MNHEY and SVGAGI. V gave up 3 bases and J gave up 1 base; unmatched junction bases: 3. The CDR3 consists of 15 residues. CDR3 DNA sequence: TGTGCCAGCAGTTATGGACTAGCGGCGTCCTACGAGCAGTACTTC. Its translation: CASSYGLAASYEQYF.

In its sample, this clone was seen a few times. This chain links TRBV3-1 (or the pseudogene TRBV3-2) with TRBJ2-3, with no clear D. The ends were cut back, 1 base at V and 6 bases at J, with 8 bases in the middle. The CDR3 extends over 13 amino acids. Germline CDR1 reads LGHDT; CDR2 reads YNNKEL (reference sequence). This CDR3 is CASSQGGIDTQYF. The DNA of the CDR3 is TGTGCCAGCAGCCAAGGGGGTATTGATACGCAGTATTTT.

Only a few counts were recorded for this clone. The V call is TRBV6-4, the J call TRBJ1-2, with TRBD1 matching 7 bases. Trimming cost V 1 base and J 7 bases; bases outside gene matches: 6. Germline V lookup: CDR1 MRHNA, CDR2 SNTAGT. This CDR3 spans 14 amino acids. The chain's CDR3 is CASSDWNRGGGYTF. The CDR3 DNA reads TGTGCCAGCAGTGACTGGAACAGGGGCGGTGGCTACACCTTC.

In this sample, this clone turned up a few times. The chain links TRBV3-1 (or the pseudogene TRBV3-2) to TRBJ1-4; D is perhaps TRBD1 (5 bases). Trimming shortened V by 4 bases and J by 10 bases, and 16 bases separated the two germline ends. Germline V gene lookup returns CDR1 LGHDT and CDR2 YNNKEL (reference sequence). This CDR3 has 14 amino acids. CDR3 nucleotides: TGTGCCAGCAGCCGAAGGGGTACTTTTGGAAAACTGTTTTTT. Residues: CASSRRGTFGKLFF.

The chain carries TRBV6-2 or TRBV6-3 and TRBJ1-1, with D tentatively TRBD1 (6 bases). This CDR3 spans 14 amino acids. Per the germline V gene, CDR1 is MNHEY and CDR2 is SVGEGT. V lost 4 bases, J lost 4 bases, and 13 bases lay in between. CDR3 sequence (DNA): TGTGCCAGCAGTTCCCCTGCAGGGGCCACTGAAGCTTTCTTT. Translated: CASSSPAGATEAFF.

The gene calls are TRBV21-1 and TRBJ2-7; the tabulated D call, TRBD1, remains unverified against the DNA. TRBV21-1 is described as a pseudogene. The CDR3 is 15 residues long. CDR3 nucleotides: TGTGCCAGCAGCAGACCGGGACAGGGATACCACGAGCAGTACTTC. This sequence encodes CASSRPGQGYHEQYF.

This sequence joins TRBV6-5 and TRBJ2-5, with TRBD1 matching over 8 bases. The ends lost 5 bases at V and 1 base at J; junction bases unmatched: 6. Germline V gene sequence: CDR1 MNHEY, CDR2 SVGAGI. This CDR3 contains 15 residues. In DNA, the CDR3 is TGTGCCAGCAGTCACGGGACAGGTGCCCAAGAGACCCAGTACTTC. This sequence encodes CASSHGTGAQETQYF.

The rearrangement uses TRBV7-6 and TRBJ2-6, with D perhaps being TRBD1 or TRBD2 (7 bases each). Germline CDR1 and CDR2: SGHVS and FNYEAQ. V lost 2 bases, J lost 2 bases, and 13 bases lay in between. The CDR3 is 17 amino acids. The CDR3 here is CASSLQGGTPGANVLTF. CDR3 coding DNA: TGTGCCAGCAGCTTACAGGGGGGGACTCCTGGGGCCAACGTCCTGACTTTC.

This chain links TRBV18 with TRBJ2-7, with D perhaps matching TRBD2 (6 bases). The CDR3 runs to 14 residues. Germline-derived CDR1 and CDR2 are KGHSH and LQKENI. Trimming stripped 2 bases from V and 2 bases from J, with 10 bases between. The DNA of the CDR3 is TGTGCCAGCTCACCAGGGACTGGTCCCTACGAGCAGTACTTC. Amino acid sequence: CASSPGTGPYEQYF.

The chain links TRBV4-3 to TRBJ2-3; 8 bases fit TRBD2. With V trimmed by 0 bases and J by 1 base, 3 bases remained unmatched. CDR1 LGHNA and CDR2 YSLEER come from the germline V gene. There are 16 residues in the CDR3. The CDR3 DNA sequence: TGCGCCAGCAGCCAAGATCCAGCGGGAGGCACAGATACGCAGTATTTT. This codes for CASSQDPAGGTDTQYF.

V and J are TRBV5-1 and TRBJ2-1; D remains unclear. The ends were cut back, 2 bases at V and 4 bases at J, with 13 bases in the middle. The CDR3 spans 15 residues. Germline loops: CDR1 SGHRS, CDR2 YFSETQ. The CDR3, as DNA: TGCGCCAGCAGCTTCAGGTCAAGGCTATACAATGAGCAGTTCTTC. It translates to CASSFRSRLYNEQFF.

J is TRBJ2-1 and V is TRBV12-3 or TRBV12-4, with D unresolved. Trimming removed 2 bases from V and 5 bases from J, with 7 bases in between. There are 13 residues in the CDR3. DNA of the CDR3: TGTGCCAGCAGTTTATTTCGCCACAATGAGCAGTTCTTC. Its translation: CASSLFRHNEQFF.